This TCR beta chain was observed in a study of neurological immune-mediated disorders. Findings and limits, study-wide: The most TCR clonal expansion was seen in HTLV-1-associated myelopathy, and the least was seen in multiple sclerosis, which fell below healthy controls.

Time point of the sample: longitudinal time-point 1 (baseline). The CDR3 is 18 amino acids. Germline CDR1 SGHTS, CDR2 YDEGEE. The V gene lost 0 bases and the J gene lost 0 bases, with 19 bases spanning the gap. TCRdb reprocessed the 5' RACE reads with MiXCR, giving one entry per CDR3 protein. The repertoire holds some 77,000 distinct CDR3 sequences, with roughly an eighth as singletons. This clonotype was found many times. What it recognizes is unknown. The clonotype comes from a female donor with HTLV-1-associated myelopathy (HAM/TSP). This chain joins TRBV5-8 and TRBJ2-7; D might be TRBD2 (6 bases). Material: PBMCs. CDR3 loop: CASSLAKGSTGGSYEQYF. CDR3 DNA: TGTGCCAGCAGCTTGGCCAAGGGATCGACCGGGGGCTCCTACGAGCAGTACTTC. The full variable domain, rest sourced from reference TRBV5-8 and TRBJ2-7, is EAGVTQSPTHLIKTRGQQATLRCSPISGHTSVYWYQQALGLGLQFLLWYDEGEERNRGNFPPRFSGRQFPNYSSELNVNALELEDSALYLCASSLAKGSTGGSYEQYFGPGTRLTVT.